Each of the 20 T cell receptor beta chains below was sequenced from the same sample in a study of cytomegalovirus exposure and HLA in healthy donors. The PCR was carried out with 60 Vbeta primers and 13 Jbeta primers. The assay was immunoSEQ multiplex PCR, and TCRdb's table has in-frame clones only and misses some. Counted here are some 120,000 clones, roughly 80% occurring once; the ten biggest clones make up over 2.5%. The source material was PBMCs. Every receptor here comes from a woman aged 45-60 years in good health and CMV-seronegative.

The gene calls are TRBV28 and TRBJ2-5; D unclear. The CDR3 runs to 14 residues. Between the trimmed V and J ends, which lost 3 bases and 2 bases, there was a span of 10 bases. Germline-derived CDR1 and CDR2 are MDHEN and SYDVKM. Here the CDR3 DNA reads TGTGCCAGCAGTTTGGCAGGTCTTCAAGAGACCCAGTACTTC. It translates to CASSLAGLQETQYF. Looking up the rest from reference TRBV28 and TRBJ2-5 gives the full variable domain: DVKVTQSSRYLVKRTGEKVFLECVQDMDHENMFWYRQDPGLGLRLIYFSYDVKMKEKGDIPEGYSVSREKKERFSLILESASTNQTSMYLCASSLAGLQETQYFGPGTRLLVL.

This chain connects TRBV2 to TRBJ2-2; tentatively, D is TRBD1 (6 bases). Trimming took off 7 bases at V and 2 bases at J, with 11 bases between the two ends. The length of the CDR3 is 14 residues. In germline, CDR1 is SNHLY, CDR2 FYNNEI. CDR3 sequence (DNA): TGTGCCAGCACATGGACAGTCAACACCGGGGAGCTGTTTTTT. It specifies CASTWTVNTGELFF.

V usage is TRBV28 and J usage is TRBJ1-1; 8 nucleotides match TRBD1. The CDR3 runs to 13 residues. V dropped 6 bases and J dropped 6; count of bases not matched to a gene: 6. Germline CDR1 is MDHEN and CDR2 is SYDVKM. The CDR3 nucleotides read TGTGCCAGCAGAGCAAACAGGGGGGCTGAAGCTTTCTTT. Its translation: CASRANRGAEAFF.

The genes are TRBV5-1 and TRBJ2-5; D unclear. This CDR3 is 13 amino acids long. V was trimmed by 2 bases and J by 5 bases, leaving 10 bases between them. From germline, CDR1 is SGHRS and CDR2 YFSETQ. The CDR3 DNA sequence: TGCGCCAGCAGCTTATCTAACTTGGAGACCCAGTACTTC. The encoded protein is CASSLSNLETQYF.

The chain uses TRBV7-2 and TRBJ2-7; TRBD2 might be the D (7 bases). This CDR3 has 15 residues. Germline V gene sequence: CDR1 SGHTA, CDR2 FQGNSA. V lost 7 bases to trimming and J lost 1 base, with 17 bases between them. The CDR3 DNA follows: TGTGCCAGCAACAGGGAGGGGACGACTTCCTACGAGCAGTACTTC. Its translation is CASNREGTTSYEQYF.

The CDR3 nucleotides are TGCGCCAGCAGCCAAGAGAACGCGGACAGGGGTGTATATGGCTACACCTTC. Translating gives CASSQENADRGVYGYTF. This sequence joins TRBV4-3 and TRBJ1-2, with TRBD1 matching 9 bases. The V gene end was trimmed by 0 bases and the J gene end by 5 bases; junction bases not matched to a gene: 10. This CDR3 contains 17 residues. The germline V gene has CDR1 LGHNA and CDR2 YSLEER.

The chain joins TRBV29-1 to TRBJ2-7; D perhaps matches TRBD1 (7 bases). The CDR3 spans 13 residues. Germline V gene lookup returns CDR1 SQVTM and CDR2 ANQGSEA. The V end lost 4 bases, the J end lost 3 bases, and 13 bases lay between the germline ends. The CDR3 sequence is CSVGEDRIYEQYF. The DNA for the CDR3 is TGCAGCGTTGGGGAGGACAGGATCTACGAGCAGTACTTC.

This chain links TRBV4-3 with TRBJ2-1; TRBD2 matches at 7 bases. Germline values: CDR1 LGHNA, CDR2 YSLEER. This CDR3 comprises 14 residues. Germline trimming cut 0 bases from V and 8 bases from J; bases unmatched to any gene: 4. CDR3 in DNA: TGCGCCAGCAGCCAAGAGGGAGGGAGCGATGAGCAGTTCTTC. Its translation is CASSQEGGSDEQFF.

The chain employs TRBV15 and TRBJ2-4; 7 nucleotides line up with TRBD2. Germline CDR1 LNHNV, CDR2 YYDKDF (reference sequence). V trimming: 5 bases; J trimming: 6 bases; junction bases outside the gene matches: 10. The length of the CDR3 is 15 residues. The CDR3 region has the DNA TGTGCCACCAGCGCCCGAAGGGAGGGGAGAAACATTCAGTACTTC. It translates to CATSARREGRNIQYF.

This chain joins TRBV28 and TRBJ2-3, with 8 nucleotides matching TRBD1. The germline V gene has CDR1 MDHEN and CDR2 SYDVKM. The CDR3 totals 17 residues. The junction had 10 bases not matched to a gene; V was cut back by 4 bases and J by 1 base. CDR3 nucleotide sequence: TGTGCCAGCAGTTCCCCCCTGGACAGGGCGCGCACAGATACGCAGTATTTT. The encoded protein is CASSSPLDRARTDTQYF.

The chain recombines TRBV9 with TRBJ2-5; a possible D gene is TRBD1 (7 bases). The DNA end lines up better with TRBJ2-7; the J call may be wrong. This CDR3 region has 17 residues. Germline V gives CDR1 SGDLS, CDR2 YYNGEE. The CDR3: CASSVGEGGTAAYEQYF. In nucleotides, the CDR3 is TGTGCCAGCAGCGTAGGGGAAGGGGGGACAGCAGCCTACGAGCAGTACTTC.

This chain connects TRBV6-5 to TRBJ1-6, with 7 bases that match TRBD1. V was clipped by 5 bases and J by 4 bases; unmatched bases: 5. The germline CDR1 and CDR2 sequences are MNHEY and SVGAGI. The CDR3 extends over 15 amino acids. The CDR3 DNA reads as TGTGCCAGCAGTGCCGACAGGGTATATAATTCACCCCTCCACTTT. It encodes CASSADRVYNSPLHF.

The V call is TRBV29-1, the J call TRBJ2-1, with TRBD2 as a possible D gene (5 bases). Germline CDR1 is SQVTM and CDR2 is ANQGSEA. Trimming left V 4 bases short and J 5 bases short, with 15 bases between. This CDR3 is built from 14 residues. CDR3 coding DNA: TGCAGCGTTGCCCATGGACTGCTGGACAATGAGCAGTTCTTC. The encoded protein is CSVAHGLLDNEQFF.

V is TRBV7-2 and J is TRBJ2-2; D possibly corresponds to TRBD1 (6 bases). The CDR3 is made up of 14 amino acids. In germline, CDR1 is SGHTA, CDR2 FQGNSA. Trimming took 1 base from V and 6 from J, leaving 9 bases between them. CDR3 DNA: TGTGCCAGCAGCTTAGATGGGGGCGCCGGGGAGCTGTTTTTT. Translating gives CASSLDGGAGELFF.

Concerning this clone itself: The CDR3 carries no conserved terminal phenylalanine or tryptophan, so it likely arises from a read error. It is unclear where the CDR3 begins or ends on the DNA, so no DNA is shown, and the CDR3 is as TCRdb lists it. V usage is TRBV21-1 and J usage is TRBJ1-2. TRBV21-1 is shown as a pseudogene. The CDR3 contains 15 residues when both ends are counted. CDR3 in amino acids: CASSKKRWVGNGYTL.

The V and J genes are TRBV6-5 and TRBJ2-2; possible D gene TRBD2, 6 bases. Germline CDR1 is MNHEY and CDR2 is SVGAGI. The length of the CDR3 is 14 residues. The germline V and J ends were trimmed by 10 bases and 4 bases, with 16 bases remaining between them. CDR3 in amino acids: CATRLGQGTGELFF. CDR3 in DNA: TGTGCCACTAGACTAGGGCAGGGCACCGGGGAGCTGTTTTTT.

V usage is TRBV7-2 and J usage is TRBJ2-6, with D unclear. Looked up from germline, CDR1 is SGHTA and CDR2 is FQGNSA. This CDR3 is built from 12 residues. The V end was cut by 1 base, the J end by 9 bases, with 4 bases between. The CDR3: CASSLGHNVLTF. For the CDR3, the DNA is TGTGCCAGCAGCTTAGGGCACAACGTCCTGACTTTC.

This rearrangement joins TRBV4-2 to TRBJ2-5; 9 bases fit TRBD2. With 4 bases clipped from V and 3 bases from J, the junction kept 3 bases outside the gene matches. CDR3 length: 14 residues. CDR1 and CDR2 (germline): LGHNA, YNFKEQ. The CDR3 spells CASSRLAGEETQYF. In DNA form, the CDR3 reads TGTGCCAGCAGCCGCTTAGCGGGAGAAGAGACCCAGTACTTC.

The chain carries TRBV6-5 and TRBJ2-5; 8 bases map to TRBD2. The length of the CDR3 is 15 residues. The ends lost 0 bases at V and 2 bases at J; junction bases unmatched: 2. Germline loops: CDR1 MNHEY, CDR2 SVGAGI. CDR3 sequence: CASSYSSSGQETQYF. The CDR3 DNA follows: TGTGCCAGCAGTTACTCGTCTAGCGGGCAAGAGACCCAGTACTTC.

This clone was seen a single time. This chain links TRBV7-6 with TRBJ2-2; 9 bases agree with TRBD2. Germline CDR1 and CDR2: SGHVS and FNYEAQ. After removal of 3 bases from V and 6 bases from J, the junction contained 5 bases not matched to a gene. The CDR3 covers 15 residues. The CDR3 sequence: CASSFGLAGSGELFF. The CDR3 DNA reads TGTGCCAGCAGCTTCGGTCTAGCGGGATCCGGGGAGCTGTTTTTT.